This TCR beta chain derives from a study of blood T cell repertoires in COVID-19. Study context: In each case, the material was cDNA or gDNA derived from T cells, B-cell-depleted T cells, or PBMCs.

The protocol was immunoSEQ multiplex PCR, while the TCRdb copy is restricted to in-frame clones and leaves out a portion. The sample carries 190,000 or so clones, about 86% recorded once. Cohort placement rested on clinical history that participants reported themselves. The sequence came from a man aged 40-55 years who had recovered from COVID-19. Specimen: PBMCs or T cells enriched from blood (not recorded which).

CDR3 nucleotides: TGTGCCAGCAGCCCATATTGGACTAGCGGGGGGAGGACAGATACGCAGTATTTT. This translates into CASSPYWTSGGRTDTQYF. The chain uses TRBV7-9 and TRBJ2-3; 14 bases fit TRBD2. Germline V lookup: CDR1 SEHNR, CDR2 FQNEAQ (reference sequence). The V gene end was trimmed by 5 bases and the J gene end by 3 bases; junction bases not matched to a gene: 10. This CDR3 has 18 amino acids.